This T cell receptor (beta chain) was profiled in a study of T cell changes during pregnancy in multiple sclerosis. In its sample, this clone was seen once. The data were produced by immunoSEQ multiplex PCR, yet TCRdb's version contains in-frame clones alone and is incomplete. The sample holds 65,000 to 90,000 clones, approximately 93% seen once. This TCR came from a female donor with multiple sclerosis, enrolled in a pregnancy study. Specimen: peripheral blood, collected in the first trimester of pregnancy.

The CDR3 nucleotides are TGTGCCAGTAGTATAGGCCCGGGGAACACTGAAGCTTTCTTT. The encoded protein is CASSIGPGNTEAFF. The chain combines TRBV19 with TRBJ1-1, with D unclear. Per the germline V gene, CDR1 is LNHDA and CDR2 is SQIVND (reference sequence). The CDR3 extends over 14 amino acids. The germline V and J ends were trimmed by 1 base and 1 base, with 7 bases remaining between them.